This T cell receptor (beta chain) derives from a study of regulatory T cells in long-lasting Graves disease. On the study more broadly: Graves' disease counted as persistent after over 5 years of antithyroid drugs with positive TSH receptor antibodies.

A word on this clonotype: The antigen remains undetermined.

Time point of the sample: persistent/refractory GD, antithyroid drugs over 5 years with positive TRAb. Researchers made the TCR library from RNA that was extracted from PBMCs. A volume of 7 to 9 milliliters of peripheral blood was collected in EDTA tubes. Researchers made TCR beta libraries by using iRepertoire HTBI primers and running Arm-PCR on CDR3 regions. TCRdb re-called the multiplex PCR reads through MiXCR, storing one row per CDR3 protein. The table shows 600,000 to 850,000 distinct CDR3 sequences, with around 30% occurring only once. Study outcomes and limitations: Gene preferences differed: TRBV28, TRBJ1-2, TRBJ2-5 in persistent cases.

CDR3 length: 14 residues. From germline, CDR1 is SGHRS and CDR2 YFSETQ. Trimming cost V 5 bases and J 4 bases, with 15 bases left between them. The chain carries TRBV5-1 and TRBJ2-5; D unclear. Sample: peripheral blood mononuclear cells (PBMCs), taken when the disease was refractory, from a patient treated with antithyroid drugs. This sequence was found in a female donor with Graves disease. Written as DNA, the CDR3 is TGCGCCAGCAGGGCAGGATGGAGTAGAGAGACCCAGTACTTC. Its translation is CASRAGWSRETQYF.